These 28 T cell receptor beta chains share one sample of origin, sequenced in a study (dated by TCRdb to about 2016). Library preparation employed RT-PCR. Sequenced on an Illumina MiSeq. In TCRdb, the public reads were trimmed at Q25 with fastp and aligned with MiXCR, with productive beta chains retained. Identical CDR3 protein sequences are pooled into one entry, listed with their most common genes and DNA. The sample data list about 680,000 distinct CDR3 sequences, and 14% of these were observed just once. The ten largest make up 3.6% of the sample. Material: memory CD4+ T cells from blood. These receptor sequences come from a female donor in good health, serving as a healthy control.

This clonotype was observed many times. The chain links TRBV7-2 to TRBJ2-1; D remains unclear. Germline loops: CDR1 SGHTA, CDR2 FQGNSA. This CDR3 spans 11 amino acids. Deletions cut 3 bases from V and 7 bases from J, with 4 bases between. In nucleotides, the CDR3 is TGTGCCAGCAGCTTTTGGAATGAGCAGTTCTTC. It specifies CASSFWNEQFF.

The rearrangement uses TRBV20-1 and TRBJ2-2, with a weak D call TRBD2 (6 bases). Germline lookup yields CDR1 DFQATT and CDR2 SNEGSKA (reference sequence). The CDR3 has 15 amino acids. Trimming removed 3 bases from V and 0 bases from J, with 11 bases in between. The CDR3 region is CSASQRVANTGELFF. The CDR3 nucleotides read TGCAGTGCTAGTCAGCGGGTGGCGAACACCGGGGAGCTGTTTTTT.

This clonotype was detected a few times. The V call is TRBV5-1, the J call TRBJ2-1, with 8 nucleotides matching TRBD2. The CDR3 has 18 residues. Germline loops: CDR1 SGHRS, CDR2 YFSETQ. Trimming at V came to 1 base and at J to 5 bases, leaving 14 bases not matched to a gene. CDR3 loop: CASSLRASGPGVNNEQFF. CDR3 nucleotide sequence: TGCGCCAGCAGCTTGAGGGCTAGCGGGCCCGGGGTAAACAATGAGCAGTTCTTC.

Many counts were recorded for this clonotype. V gene TRBV6-1 combines with J gene TRBJ1-1; possible D gene TRBD1, 6 bases. Between the trimmed V and J ends, which lost 8 bases and 2 bases, there was a span of 12 bases. This CDR3 spans 13 amino acids. Germline CDR1 reads MNHNS; CDR2 reads SASEGT. CDR3 sequence (DNA): TGTGCCAGCGGCAGGGGCGGTAACACTGAAGCTTTCTTT. It yields the protein CASGRGGNTEAFF.

The chain combines TRBV19 with TRBJ2-4; TRBD2 is a possible D gene (5 bases). This CDR3 has 14 residues. Germline V gene data show CDR1 as LNHDA and CDR2 as SQIVND (reference sequence). V was clipped by 4 bases and J by 6 bases, with 13 bases between them. CDR3 protein: CASSRGIWANIQYF. Written as DNA, the CDR3 is TGTGCCAGTAGTAGAGGGATCTGGGCAAACATTCAGTACTTC.

This clonotype was seen more than once but under ten times. The chain is built from TRBV9 and TRBJ2-1, with 14 nucleotides matching TRBD2. The germline gives CDR1 SGDLS, CDR2 YYNGEE. The CDR3 loop spans 15 amino acids. The ends lost 6 bases at V and 3 bases at J; junction bases unmatched: 2. CDR3: CASTGTSGGYNEQFF. CDR3 nucleotide sequence: TGTGCCAGCACCGGGACTAGCGGGGGCTACAATGAGCAGTTCTTC.

This clonotype came up a few times. The rearrangement links TRBV5-1 to TRBJ2-1, with 13 bases that match TRBD2. V lost 6 bases to trimming and J lost 8 bases; unmatched junction nucleotides: 11. The germline CDR1 and CDR2 sequences are SGHRS and YFSETQ. The CDR3 contains 16 residues. Here the CDR3 DNA reads TGCGCCAGCACCAAGGACGGGACTAGCGGGACCGATGAGCAGTTCTTC. Encoded protein: CASTKDGTSGTDEQFF.

This clonotype was counted many times. The chain has TRBV5-1 and TRBJ1-5; D gene ambiguous. V was clipped by 0 bases and J by 7 bases, with 11 bases between them. Germline lookup yields CDR1 SGHRS and CDR2 YFSETQ. CDR3 length: 14 residues. CDR3 loop: CASSLGGRWQPQHF. CDR3 in DNA: TGCGCCAGCAGCTTGGGAGGGAGGTGGCAGCCCCAGCATTTT.

The genes are TRBV6-1 and TRBJ2-3; tentatively, D is TRBD1 (6 bases). Trimming left V 6 bases short and J 2 bases short, with 12 bases between. Germline CDR1 is MNHNS and CDR2 is SASEGT. The CDR3 has 14 residues. The DNA of the CDR3 is TGTGCCAGCAGGGGAAGGGGACACACAGATACGCAGTATTTT. This translates into CASRGRGHTDTQYF.

This clonotype came up a few times. The rearrangement joins TRBV20-1 to TRBJ1-5; no definite D call. V was trimmed by 5 bases and J by 6 bases, leaving 14 bases between them. The length of the CDR3 is 13 residues. Germline values: CDR1 DFQATT, CDR2 SNEGSKA (reference sequence). DNA for the CDR3: TGCAGTGCTCCTGTGGATGTCGGTCAGCCCCAGCATTTT. Its protein is CSAPVDVGQPQHF.

The table lists this clonotype with a few counts. This chain uses TRBV7-6 with TRBJ2-7; D perhaps matches TRBD1 (6 bases). This CDR3 region has 16 residues. Per germline, CDR1 SGHVS and CDR2 FNYEAQ. The ends were cut back, 0 bases at V and 1 base at J, with 13 bases in the middle. CDR3 sequence: CASSLATGSSSYEQYF. CDR3 sequence (DNA): TGTGCCAGCAGCTTAGCTACAGGGTCCAGTTCCTACGAGCAGTACTTC.

Only a few counts were recorded for this clonotype. The chain couples TRBV10-3 to TRBJ2-3; TRBD2 matches 15 bases. V lost 0 bases, J lost 6 bases, and 4 bases stayed unmatched. The CDR3 contains 17 residues. Germline CDR1 reads ENHRY; CDR2 reads SYGVKD. As DNA, the CDR3 is TGTGCCATCAGTGAGTCGGGACTAGCGGGAGGAGGGGATACGCAGTATTTT. Protein sequence: CAISESGLAGGGDTQYF.

The sample holds a few counts of this clonotype. The V and J genes are TRBV4-2 and TRBJ2-5; TRBD2 is a possible D gene (5 bases). With 0 bases removed from V and 2 bases from J, the gap between germline ends came to 7 bases. Germline lookup yields CDR1 LGHNA and CDR2 YNFKEQ. The CDR3 runs 14 residues. The chain's CDR3 is CASSQDRGQETQYF. The CDR3 DNA reads TGTGCCAGCAGCCAAGATCGGGGTCAAGAGACCCAGTACTTC.

This chain joins TRBV7-2 and TRBJ1-6, with D uncertain. CDR3 length: 13 amino acids. V dropped 1 base and J dropped 11 bases, with 9 bases sitting between them. Germline lookup yields CDR1 SGHTA and CDR2 FQGNSA. DNA of the CDR3: TGTGCCAGCAGCTTAGACGGGATCGCACCCCTCCACTTT. Its protein is CASSLDGIAPLHF.

This chain joins TRBV12-3 or TRBV12-4 and TRBJ2-5; 10 positions match TRBD2. Unmatched junction bases numbered 9, after V lost 5 bases and J lost 3 bases. CDR3 size: 16 residues. In nucleotides, the CDR3 is TGTGCCAGCAGTCTGACTAGCGGGTTCTCCAAAGAGACCCAGTACTTC. It translates to CASSLTSGFSKETQYF.

The chain links TRBV29-1 to TRBJ1-1; D uncertain. This CDR3 region has 15 residues. Germline-derived CDR1 and CDR2 are SQVTM and ANQGSEA. V lost 4 bases and J lost 5, with 20 bases in between. DNA of the CDR3: TGCAGCGTTGTGGGAGATAGTGTTGGGATGACTGAAGCTTTCTTT. Its translation is CSVVGDSVGMTEAFF.

The gene calls are TRBV3-1 and TRBJ1-2, with 8 bases that match TRBD1. Germline assignment: CDR1 LGHDT and CDR2 YNNKEL (reference sequence). The CDR3 length is 13 residues. J was trimmed by 6 bases and V by 2 bases; bases with no gene match: 2. The CDR3 DNA sequence: TGTGCCAGCAGCCAATTGGACAGGGATGGCTACACCTTC. Translation gives CASSQLDRDGYTF.

In this sample, this clonotype turned up a few times. The chain has TRBV7-2 and TRBJ2-7; the match to TRBD2 covers 7 bases. After removal of 6 bases from V and 2 bases from J, the junction contained 7 bases not matched to a gene. Germline-derived CDR1 and CDR2 are SGHTA and FQGNSA. This CDR3 is 14 amino acids long. Written as DNA, the CDR3 is TGTGCCAGCAGTTTCCAGCGGGGAGCCTACGAGCAGTACTTC. It translates to CASSFQRGAYEQYF. Full variable domain (outside the CDR3, taken from reference TRBV7-2 and TRBJ2-7): GAGVSQSPSNKVTEKGKDVELRCDPISGHTALYWYRQSLGQGLEFLIYFQGNSAPDKSGLPSDRFSAERTGGSVSTLTIQRTQQEDSAVYLCASSFQRGAYEQYFGPGTRLTVT.

This clonotype was seen at least ten times. The V gene is TRBV4-3, the J gene TRBJ1-2; a weak D match, TRBD1 (5 bases). This CDR3 region has 14 residues. Germline assignment: CDR1 LGHNA and CDR2 YSLEER. V was cut by 4 bases and J by 7 bases, with 16 bases left in between. The CDR3 DNA follows: TGCGCCAGCAGCCCCCAGAGGGACTTCGGTGGCTACACCTTC. Amino acids: CASSPQRDFGGYTF.

This clonotype has only a few counts. CDR3 nucleotides: TGTGCCAGCAGTCCCGAGGGGGGCACTCCGCAGTATTTT. It encodes CASSPEGGTPQYF. V is TRBV11-2 and J is TRBJ2-3, with D tentatively TRBD1 or TRBD2 (6 bases each). This CDR3 region has 13 residues. Trimming took off 6 bases at V and 10 bases at J, with 17 bases between the two ends. Germline V gene lookup returns CDR1 SGHAT and CDR2 FQNNGV.

The chain couples TRBV24-1 to TRBJ1-1; D is perhaps TRBD1 (6 bases). This CDR3 has 13 amino acids. Trimming removed 12 bases at V and 1 base at J, with 14 bases between. The germline V gene has CDR1 KGHDR and CDR2 SFDVKD. The DNA for the CDR3 is TGTGCCGCCTGGGGGGGCGGGAACACTGAAGCTTTCTTT. It specifies CAAWGGGNTEAFF.

In its sample, this clonotype was seen many times. J is TRBJ1-1 and V is TRBV7-9; 9 nucleotides agree with TRBD1. The V gene's germline CDR1 is SEHNR and CDR2 FQNEAQ (reference sequence). The trim removed 7 bases at V and 5 bases at J, leaving 5 bases unmatched. CDR3 length equals 13 residues. This CDR3 is CASNPTGGTEAFF. The CDR3 nucleotides read TGTGCCAGCAACCCGACAGGGGGGACTGAAGCTTTCTTT. Drawing the rest from reference TRBV7-9 and TRBJ1-1, the complete variable domain is DTGVSQNPRHKITKRGQNVTFRCDPISEHNRLYWYRQTLGQGPEFLTYFQNEAQLEKSRLLSDRFSAERPKGSFSTLEIQRTEQGDSAMYLCASNPTGGTEAFFGQGTRLTVV.

This clonotype was observed a handful of times. J is TRBJ2-2 and V is TRBV6-1, with 7 bases fitting TRBD1. The CDR3 runs 17 residues. Losses at the gene ends were 5 bases for V and 2 bases for J; bases not matched to a gene: 11. The germline CDR1 and CDR2 sequences are MNHNS and SASEGT. The CDR3 loop is CASSSLGTDLNTGELFF. DNA for the CDR3: TGTGCCAGCAGTTCCCTGGGGACAGATCTAAACACCGGGGAGCTGTTTTTT.

The chain recombines TRBV20-1 with TRBJ2-7; possibly TRBD2 for D (5 bases). The CDR3 is made up of 14 amino acids. CDR1 and CDR2 (germline): DFQATT, SNEGSKA (reference sequence). V was clipped by 1 base and J by 6 bases, with 16 bases between them. CDR3 sequence reads: CSARGRTTFGEQYF. The CDR3 nucleotides are TGCAGTGCTAGAGGGAGGACGACTTTTGGCGAGCAGTACTTC.

In this sample, this clonotype turned up a few times. The J gene is TRBJ2-3, the V gene TRBV10-3; 8 bases agree with TRBD2. Trimming removed 3 bases from V and 1 base from J; junction bases left unmatched: 9. Germline loops: CDR1 ENHRY, CDR2 SYGVKD. The CDR3 is 17 residues long. This chain's CDR3 is CAISDRTREEGTDTQYF. The CDR3 DNA reads TGTGCCATCAGTGATCGGACGCGGGAGGAGGGCACAGATACGCAGTATTTT.

This clonotype came up a few times. The chain employs TRBV6-5 and TRBJ1-6; 8 bases fit TRBD1. Trimming removed 5 bases from V and 5 bases from J; junction bases left unmatched: 8. Germline values: CDR1 MNHEY, CDR2 SVGAGI. The CDR3 loop spans 16 amino acids. The CDR3: CASSTIRTGNNSPLHF. The CDR3 DNA follows: TGTGCCAGCAGTACCATCCGGACAGGGAATAATTCACCCCTCCACTTT.

This clonotype was recorded at least ten times. The chain is built from TRBV7-2 and TRBJ2-5, with 9 bases matching TRBD2. Germline CDR1 reads SGHTA; CDR2 reads FQGNSA. The CDR3 extends over 16 amino acids. J gave up 2 bases and V 1 base, and 5 bases lay outside the gene matches. The CDR3 sequence is CASSLERTSEQETQYF. The CDR3 DNA follows: TGTGCCAGCAGCTTAGAACGGACTAGCGAGCAAGAGACCCAGTACTTC.

A few counts support this clonotype. The CDR3 DNA is TGTGCCAGCAGACCCCACGGGGGTTGGAGCACTGAAGCTTTCTTT. Protein product: CASRPHGGWSTEAFF. The rearrangement uses TRBV9 and TRBJ1-1; tentatively, D is TRBD1 (5 bases). This CDR3 is built from 15 residues. The germline gives CDR1 SGDLS, CDR2 YYNGEE. Deletions cut 5 bases from V and 4 bases from J, with 18 bases between.